The 13 T cell receptor beta chains in this list originate from one sample, sequenced in a study of long-term antiretroviral therapy in people with HIV. With survey level as its setting, the immunoSEQ assay was v3.0. Generated by immunoSEQ multiplex PCR, the TCRdb table keeps only in-frame clones and is missing some. Of tens of thousands of clones in the sample, around 74% are singletons; the top ten hold 3.4%. The input for sequencing was unsorted PBMCs, taken 3 years after starting antiretroviral therapy. The receptor source for this set is a man in his fifties with HIV.

V gene TRBV27 combines with J gene TRBJ2-7, with D maybe TRBD1 (5 bases). The CDR3 is 16 amino acids. The V gene's germline CDR1 is MNHEY and CDR2 SMNVEV (reference sequence). Trimming took 5 bases from V and 6 from J, leaving 23 bases between them. CDR3 in DNA: TGTGCCAGCAGTCCACTCGCCGGACATACTACGAGCGAGCAGTACTTC. Translating it yields CASSPLAGHTTSEQYF.

The gene calls are TRBV6-5 and TRBJ1-5; TRBD1 agrees at 9 bases. Germline CDR1 is MNHEY and CDR2 is SVGAGI. Trimming removed 6 bases from V and 4 bases from J; junction bases left unmatched: 4. There are 14 residues in the CDR3. Written as DNA, the CDR3 is TGTGCCAGCAGATCCGGGACAGGGAATCAGCCCCAGCATTTT. It yields the protein CASRSGTGNQPQHF.

J is TRBJ2-7 and V is TRBV27, with D unresolved. CDR3 length equals 13 residues. CDR1 is MNHEY, CDR2 SMNVEV, per germline (reference sequence). Trimming cost V 3 bases and J 0 bases, with 6 bases left between them. Here the CDR3 reads CASSLSPSYEQYF. The CDR3, as DNA: TGTGCCAGCAGTTTGTCCCCCTCCTACGAGCAGTACTTC.

CDR3 loop: CASSDLGASGYTF. In DNA, the CDR3 is TGTGCCAGCAGTGACCTGGGAGCCTCTGGCTACACCTTC. V is TRBV6-1 and J is TRBJ1-2; no clear D gene. This CDR3 contains 13 residues. CDR1 and CDR2 (germline): MNHNS, SASEGT. Trimming took off 3 bases at V and 7 bases at J, with 12 bases between the two ends.

The V gene is TRBV18, the J gene TRBJ1-2; perhaps TRBD1 as D (5 bases). CDR1 KGHSH and CDR2 LQKENI come from the germline V gene. V was shortened by 2 bases and J by 3 bases, with 16 bases between the two germline ends. The CDR3 runs 16 residues. The CDR3 coding sequence is TGTGCCAGCTCACCAATAGGGGACGGAGGAGACTATGGCTACACCTTC. Residues: CASSPIGDGGDYGYTF.

The rearrangement uses TRBV4-2 and TRBJ1-1; D might be TRBD1 (6 bases). Trimming removed 3 bases at V and 1 base at J, with 9 bases between. CDR1 and CDR2 (germline): LGHNA, YNFKEQ. This CDR3 has 14 amino acids. The chain's CDR3 is CASSHLDRNTEAFF. In nucleotides, the CDR3 is TGTGCCAGCAGCCATCTGGACAGGAACACTGAAGCTTTCTTT.

The rearrangement joins TRBV9 to TRBJ1-3; maybe TRBD1 (5 bases). Deletions cut 6 bases from V and 2 bases from J, with 15 bases between. This CDR3 has 15 amino acids. The germline V gene has CDR1 SGDLS and CDR2 YYNGEE. CDR3 nucleotide sequence: TGTGCCAGCACCCGTTCAGGGAACACTGGAAACACCATATATTTT. Encoded protein: CASTRSGNTGNTIYF.

This chain's CDR3 is CASRSEGELFF. CDR3 sequence (DNA): TGTGCCAGCAGATCCGAGGGGGAACTGTTTTTT. The V call is TRBV27, the J call TRBJ1-4; possibly TRBD1 for D (6 bases). The germline CDR1 and CDR2 sequences are MNHEY and SMNVEV (reference sequence). V gave up 6 bases and J gave up 12 bases, with 11 bases separating them. This CDR3 is built from 11 residues.

The genes are TRBV6-6 and TRBJ2-7; D uncertain. The CDR3 sequence is 13 residues long. Germline loops: CDR1 MNHNY, CDR2 SVGAGI (reference sequence). The ends were cut back, 5 bases at V and 3 bases at J, with 11 bases in the middle. The CDR3 loop reads CASSGRSDYEQYF. DNA of the CDR3: TGTGCCAGCAGTGGCAGGAGTGACTACGAGCAGTACTTC.

V and J are TRBV14 and TRBJ2-7; D remains unclear. V lost 4 bases and J 3 bases, leaving 13 bases between the germline ends. The germline gives CDR1 SGHDN, CDR2 FVKESK. This CDR3 has 14 residues. As DNA, the CDR3 is TGTGCCAGCAGCCTCCGAGACAAGGGCTACGAGCAGTACTTC. It translates to CASSLRDKGYEQYF.

The J gene is TRBJ1-2, the V gene TRBV5-4, with D perhaps TRBD1 (6 bases). Germline V gene lookup returns CDR1 SGHNT and CDR2 YYREEE (reference sequence). The length of the CDR3 is 14 residues. Trimming left V 4 bases short and J 2 bases short, with 12 bases between. This chain's CDR3 is CASSPRQGNYGYTF. The DNA for the CDR3 is TGTGCCAGCAGCCCCCGGCAGGGGAACTATGGCTACACCTTC.

This clone has more than one count but fewer than ten. The CDR3 loop is CTSSQGEGFYEQYF. As DNA, the CDR3 is TGCACCAGCAGCCAAGGTGAGGGGTTCTACGAGCAGTACTTC. The chain couples TRBV1 to TRBJ2-7. TRBV1 is flagged as a pseudogene. The CDR3 spans 14 residues.

This clone has only a few counts. The chain uses TRBV28 and TRBJ1-6, with 7 bases that match TRBD1. Germline V CDR1 and CDR2: MDHEN, SYDVKM. V trimming: 5 bases; J trimming: 8 bases; junction bases outside the gene matches: 6. This CDR3 is 14 amino acids long. The DNA of the CDR3 is TGTGCCAGCAGTCTCCGGGACAGTTATTCACCCCTCCACTTT. Protein product: CASSLRDSYSPLHF.